This entry lists 21 T cell receptor beta chains sequenced from one sample in a study of T-cell memory formation after mild COVID-19. Each CDR3 protein is one row after TCRdb ran MiXCR on the 5' RACE reads. The sample carries around 140,000 distinct CDR3 sequences, roughly 24% recorded once. Material for sequencing was PBMCs or a T cell subset sorted from them (not recorded which). Receptors were obtained from an adult woman who had mild COVID-19 (a few samples of this study predate the infection). Cell type and time point are not known.

V usage is TRBV27 and J usage is TRBJ1-5, with D perhaps TRBD1 (6 bases). V lost 5 bases and J 4 bases, leaving 15 bases between the germline ends. Germline CDR1 is MNHEY and CDR2 is SMNVEV (reference sequence). This CDR3 has 15 amino acids. CDR3: CASSPLGGYNQPQHF. The CDR3 nucleotides are TGTGCCAGCAGTCCCTTAGGGGGATATAATCAGCCCCAGCATTTT.

The table lists this clonotype with a few counts. The CDR3 spells CASSEDKSNQPQHF. The CDR3 coding sequence is TGTGCCAGCAGTGAGGACAAAAGCAATCAGCCCCAGCATTTT. The rearrangement links TRBV6-5 to TRBJ1-5; weak D call: TRBD1 (5 bases). V was clipped by 5 bases and J by 1 base, with 9 bases between them. The CDR3 contains 14 residues. The germline V gene has CDR1 MNHEY and CDR2 SVGAGI.

This chain uses TRBV12-3 or TRBV12-4 with TRBJ2-2; TRBD2 agrees at 7 bases. Unmatched junction bases numbered 6, after V lost 7 bases and J lost 7 bases. The CDR3 is 13 residues long. The CDR3 sequence is CASTPGGGGELFF. The CDR3 DNA is TGTGCCAGCACCCCTGGGGGGGGCGGGGAGCTGTTTTTT.

The rearrangement uses TRBV9 and TRBJ1-1, with D hard to call. CDR3 size: 13 residues. Trimming cost V 4 bases and J 7 bases, with 14 bases left between them. CDR1 and CDR2 (germline): SGDLS, YYNGEE. DNA of the CDR3: TGTGCCAGCAGCCCTTTAACCACTTTTGAAGCTTTCTTT. Protein sequence: CASSPLTTFEAFF.

The CDR3 loop reads CSVRTGGSYEQYF. CDR3 DNA sequence: TGCAGCGTTAGGACAGGGGGCTCCTACGAGCAGTACTTC. This chain uses TRBV29-1 with TRBJ2-7; 10 nucleotides align to TRBD1. Germline values: CDR1 SQVTM, CDR2 ANQGSEA. The junction had 1 base not matched to a gene; V was cut back by 5 bases and J by 0 bases. The CDR3 totals 13 residues.

This chain connects TRBV20-1 to TRBJ2-3; 8 bases match TRBD1. Germline values: CDR1 DFQATT, CDR2 SNEGSKA (reference sequence). V shed 0 bases and J 2 bases; nucleotides not matched to a gene: 7. The CDR3 runs to 16 residues. The CDR3 sequence: CSARELDRAFTDTQYF. CDR3 DNA sequence: TGCAGTGCTAGAGAACTGGACAGGGCCTTCACAGATACGCAGTATTTT.

V and J are TRBV4-3 and TRBJ2-2; 7 bases map to TRBD2. In germline, CDR1 is LGHNA, CDR2 YSLEER. After removal of 3 bases from V and 4 bases from J, the junction contained 8 bases not matched to a gene. The CDR3 loop spans 16 amino acids. Written as DNA, the CDR3 is TGCGCCAGCAGCCATAATAGCGGGCCGGCCACCGGGGAGCTGTTTTTT. Translation: CASSHNSGPATGELFF.

J is TRBJ2-2 and V is TRBV7-2; D remains ambiguous. V was cut by 0 bases and J by 1 base, with 3 bases left in between. Germline CDR1 SGHTA, CDR2 FQGNSA. There are 14 residues in the CDR3. The CDR3 DNA sequence: TGTGCCAGCAGCTTAGCCGTGAACACCGGGGAGCTGTTTTTT. Translated, it gives CASSLAVNTGELFF.

This chain joins TRBV9 and TRBJ2-1, with 9 bases lining up with TRBD1. CDR1 and CDR2 (germline): SGDLS, YYNGEE. This CDR3 comprises 14 residues. Trimming took 4 bases from V and 6 from J; bases not matched to a gene: 5. CDR3 sequence (DNA): TGTGCCAGCAGCCAACAGGGGGCTGGCAATGAGCAGTTCTTC. It translates to CASSQQGAGNEQFF.

This clonotype was counted only a few times. The chain uses TRBV7-8 and TRBJ1-1, with D unclear. CDR3 length: 15 amino acids. The germline CDR1 and CDR2 sequences are SGHVS and FQNEAQ. Trimming stripped 3 bases from V and 8 bases from J, with 19 bases between. CDR3 DNA: TGTGCCAGCAGCTTGCGGTCCTCCCCATCATTCGAAGCTTTCTTT. It translates to CASSLRSSPSFEAFF.

The CDR3 DNA sequence: TGTGCCAGCAGGCGGGAGGGCACAGATACGCAGTATTTT. Its translation is CASRREGTDTQYF. The J gene is TRBJ2-3, the V gene TRBV2; TRBD2 matches at 8 bases. J was trimmed by 1 base and V by 6 bases; bases with no gene match: 0. The length of the CDR3 is 13 residues. Germline CDR1 reads SNHLY; CDR2 reads FYNNEI.

In this sample, this clonotype turned up a few times. The genes are TRBV29-1 and TRBJ2-1; D call uncertain. With 1 base removed from V and 4 bases from J, the gap between germline ends came to 8 bases. This CDR3 spans 13 amino acids. Looked up from germline, CDR1 is SQVTM and CDR2 is ANQGSEA. The CDR3 sequence is CSVEVPTYNEQFF. The CDR3 nucleotides are TGCAGCGTTGAAGTTCCGACTTACAATGAGCAGTTCTTC.

This chain uses TRBV3-1 with TRBJ2-7, with D unclear. Trimming shortened V by 6 bases and J by 3 bases, and 9 bases separated the two germline ends. Germline V gene data show CDR1 as LGHDT and CDR2 as YNNKEL (reference sequence). This CDR3 region has 12 residues. This chain's CDR3 is CASSSSLYEQYF. CDR3 sequence (DNA): TGTGCCAGCAGTTCGTCTCTCTACGAGCAGTACTTC.

The J gene is TRBJ2-5, the V gene TRBV9, with D maybe TRBD1 (6 bases). Between the trimmed V and J ends, which lost 3 bases and 2 bases, there was a span of 14 bases. This CDR3 comprises 15 residues. CDR1 and CDR2 (germline): SGDLS, YYNGEE. The CDR3 bases are TGTGCCAGCAGCGGAGCCACAGGGTATCAAGAGACCCAGTACTTC. Protein: CASSGATGYQETQYF.

V gene TRBV29-1 combines with J gene TRBJ1-2; 7 bases are shared with TRBD1. The CDR3 spans 12 residues. Germline CDR1 reads SQVTM; CDR2 reads ANQGSEA. V shed 6 bases and J 4 bases; nucleotides not matched to a gene: 5. In DNA, the CDR3 is TGCAGCGTCGGGGACAGCTCCTATGGCTACACCTTC. Protein: CSVGDSSYGYTF.

In this sample, this clonotype turned up a few times. The genes are TRBV5-6 and TRBJ2-7; 8 bases match TRBD1. Trimming removed 4 bases from V and 4 bases from J; junction bases left unmatched: 4. The germline CDR1 and CDR2 sequences are SGHDT and YYEEEE. This CDR3 is 13 amino acids long. This CDR3 reads CASSIDRGYEQYF. The CDR3 coding sequence is TGTGCCAGCAGCATCGACAGGGGTTACGAGCAGTACTTC. Full variable domain (missing parts from reference TRBV5-6 and TRBJ2-7): DAGVTQSPTHLIKTRGQQVTLRCSPKSGHDTVSWYQQALGQGPQFIFQYYEEEERQRGNFPDRFSGHQFPNYSSELNVNALLLGDSALYLCASSIDRGYEQYFGPGTRLTVT.

This clonotype was seen a few times. V is TRBV5-1 and J is TRBJ2-7; 8 bases match TRBD1. There are 16 residues in the CDR3. Germline-derived CDR1 and CDR2 are SGHRS and YFSETQ. Trimming at V came to 3 bases and at J to 3 bases, leaving 11 bases not matched to a gene. The CDR3 loop is CASSYFSSGTGYEQYF. The CDR3 nucleotides read TGCGCCAGCAGCTATTTTAGTTCCGGGACAGGCTACGAGCAGTACTTC.

The V gene is TRBV5-6, the J gene TRBJ2-1; D remains ambiguous. V lost 0 bases and J lost 8, with 6 bases in between. The CDR3 contains 12 residues. CDR1 SGHDT and CDR2 YYEEEE come from the germline V gene. The CDR3 reads CASSLAVDEQFF. CDR3 in DNA: TGTGCCAGCAGCTTGGCCGTGGATGAGCAGTTCTTC.

This clonotype turned up a few times. The CDR3 reads CASSFSWQGAFRGIQYF. Written as DNA, the CDR3 is TGTGCCAGCAGTTTTTCCTGGCAGGGGGCTTTTAGGGGCATTCAGTACTTC. The genes are TRBV28 and TRBJ2-4; 8 positions agree with TRBD1. Germline V gene data show CDR1 as MDHEN and CDR2 as SYDVKM. Germline trimming cut 3 bases from V and 9 bases from J; bases unmatched to any gene: 16. CDR3 length equals 17 residues.

By its share, this clonotype is medium-sized. This chain uses TRBV24-1 with TRBJ2-1, with no clear D. V was shortened by 4 bases and J by 8 bases, with 11 bases between the two germline ends. CDR1 KGHDR and CDR2 SFDVKD come from the germline V gene. The CDR3 is 13 amino acids. CDR3: CATSEVAWDEQFF. The CDR3, as DNA: TGTGCCACCAGTGAGGTGGCGTGGGATGAGCAGTTCTTC.

V and J are TRBV19 and TRBJ2-1, with D perhaps assigned TRBD1 or TRBD2 (6 bases each). Trimming stripped 6 bases from V and 9 bases from J, with 12 bases between. Per germline, CDR1 LNHDA and CDR2 SQIVND (reference sequence). This CDR3 has 12 amino acids. The chain's CDR3 is CASRFGGSEQFF. CDR3 DNA: TGTGCCAGTAGGTTCGGGGGCAGTGAGCAGTTCTTC.